One TCR beta chain is described in this entry. No antigen is known for it. The data originate from a study of cytomegalovirus exposure and HLA in healthy donors. Findings and limits, study-wide: Further analysis, carried out later, found HLA-associated TCR beta chains more clonally expanded than equally common other chains. Prediction of most subjects' HLA-A and HLA-B alleles by TCR beta sequences was reportedly accurate. A later examination showed that TCR association rates differed by HLA locus, with DRB1 most and HLA-C fewest. In a later analysis, common viral pathogens appeared linked to several of the most significant clusters.

Use of 60 Vbeta and 13 Jbeta primers characterized the PCR. The protocol was immunoSEQ multiplex PCR, while the TCRdb copy is restricted to in-frame clones and leaves out a portion. This sample has 130,000 or so clones, with 75% to 90% found just once. The germline CDR1 and CDR2 sequences are SNHLY and FYNNEI. CDR3 length equals 16 residues. The J segment lost 4 bases and the V segment lost 2 bases, leaving 6 bases of the junction unmatched. The source material was PBMCs. The clonotype was recovered from a man aged 25-40 years in good health and CMV-seronegative. The J gene is TRBJ2-7, the V gene TRBV2, with 12 bases matching TRBD1. For the CDR3, the DNA is TGTGCCAGCAGTGAATGGGGGACAGGGGGCGGGTACGAGCAGTACTTC. Residues: CASSEWGTGGGYEQYF. The full variable domain, rest sourced from reference TRBV2 and TRBJ2-7, is EPEVTQTPSHQVTQMGQEVILRCVPISNHLYFYWYRQILGQKVEFLVSFYNNEISEKSEIFDDQFSVERPDGSNFTLKIRSTKLEDSAMYFCASSEWGTGGGYEQYFGPGTRLTVT.